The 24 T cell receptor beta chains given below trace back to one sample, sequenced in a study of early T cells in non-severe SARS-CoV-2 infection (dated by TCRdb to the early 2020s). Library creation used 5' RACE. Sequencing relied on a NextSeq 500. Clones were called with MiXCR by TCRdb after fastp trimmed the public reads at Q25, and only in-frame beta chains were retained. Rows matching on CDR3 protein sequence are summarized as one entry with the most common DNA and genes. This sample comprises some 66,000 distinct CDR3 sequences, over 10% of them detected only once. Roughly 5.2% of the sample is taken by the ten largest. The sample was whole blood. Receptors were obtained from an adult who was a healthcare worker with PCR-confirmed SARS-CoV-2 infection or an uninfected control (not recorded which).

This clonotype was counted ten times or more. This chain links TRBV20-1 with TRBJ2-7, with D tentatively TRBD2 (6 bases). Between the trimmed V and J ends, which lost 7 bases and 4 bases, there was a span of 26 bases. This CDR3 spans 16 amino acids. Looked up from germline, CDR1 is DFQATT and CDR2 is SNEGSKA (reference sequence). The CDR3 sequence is CSDRSLMKRVIYEQYF. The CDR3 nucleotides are TGCAGTGACCGCTCTCTTATGAAGCGGGTGATTTACGAGCAGTACTTC.

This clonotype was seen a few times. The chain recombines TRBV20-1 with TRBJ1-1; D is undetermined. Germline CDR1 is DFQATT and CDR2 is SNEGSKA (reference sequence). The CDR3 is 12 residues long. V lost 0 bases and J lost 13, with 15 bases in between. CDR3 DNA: TGCAGTGCTAGAGATCCAACAGACCGACGTTTCTTT. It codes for CSARDPTDRRFF.

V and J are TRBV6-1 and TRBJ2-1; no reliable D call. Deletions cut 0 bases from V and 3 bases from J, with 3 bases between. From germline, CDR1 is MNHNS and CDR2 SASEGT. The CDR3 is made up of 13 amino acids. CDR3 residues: CASSEARYNEQFF. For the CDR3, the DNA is TGTGCCAGCAGTGAAGCCCGCTACAATGAGCAGTTCTTC.

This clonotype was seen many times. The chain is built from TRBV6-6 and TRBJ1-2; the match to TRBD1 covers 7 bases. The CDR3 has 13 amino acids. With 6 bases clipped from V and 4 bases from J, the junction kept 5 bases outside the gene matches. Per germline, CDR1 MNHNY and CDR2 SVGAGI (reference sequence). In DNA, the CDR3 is TGTGCCAGCAGCACAGGGGATGGCTATGGCTACACCTTC. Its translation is CASSTGDGYGYTF.

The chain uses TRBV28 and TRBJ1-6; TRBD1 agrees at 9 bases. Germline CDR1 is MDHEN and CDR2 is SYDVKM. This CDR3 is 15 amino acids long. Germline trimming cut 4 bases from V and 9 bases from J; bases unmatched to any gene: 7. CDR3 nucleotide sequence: TGTGCCAGCAGTTCGGGGGGACAGGGTGTTTCACCCCTCCACTTT. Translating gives CASSSGGQGVSPLHF. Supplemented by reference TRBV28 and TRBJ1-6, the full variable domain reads DVKVTQSSRYLVKRTGEKVFLECVQDMDHENMFWYRQDPGLGLRLIYFSYDVKMKEKGDIPEGYSVSREKKERFSLILESASTNQTSMYLCASSSGGQGVSPLHFGNGTRLTVT.

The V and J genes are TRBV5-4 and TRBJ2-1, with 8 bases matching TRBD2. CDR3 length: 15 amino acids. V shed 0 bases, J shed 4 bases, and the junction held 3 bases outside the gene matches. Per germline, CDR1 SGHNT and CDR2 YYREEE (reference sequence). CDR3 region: CASSLELAGYNEQFF. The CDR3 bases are TGTGCCAGCAGCTTGGAGCTAGCGGGTTACAATGAGCAGTTCTTC.

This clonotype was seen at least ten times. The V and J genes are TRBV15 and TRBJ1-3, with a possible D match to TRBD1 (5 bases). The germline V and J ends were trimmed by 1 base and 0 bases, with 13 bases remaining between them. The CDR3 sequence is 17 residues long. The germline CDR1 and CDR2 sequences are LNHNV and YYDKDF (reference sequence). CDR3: CATSRGVAGYSGNTIYF. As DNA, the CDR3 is TGTGCCACCAGCAGAGGGGTTGCAGGGTACTCTGGAAACACCATATATTTT.

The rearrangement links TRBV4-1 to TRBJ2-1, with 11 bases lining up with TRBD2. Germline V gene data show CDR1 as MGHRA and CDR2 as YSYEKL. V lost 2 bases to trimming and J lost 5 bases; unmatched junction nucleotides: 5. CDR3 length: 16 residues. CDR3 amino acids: CASSQISGGADNEQFF. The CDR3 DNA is TGCGCCAGCAGCCAAATTAGCGGGGGGGCAGACAATGAGCAGTTCTTC.

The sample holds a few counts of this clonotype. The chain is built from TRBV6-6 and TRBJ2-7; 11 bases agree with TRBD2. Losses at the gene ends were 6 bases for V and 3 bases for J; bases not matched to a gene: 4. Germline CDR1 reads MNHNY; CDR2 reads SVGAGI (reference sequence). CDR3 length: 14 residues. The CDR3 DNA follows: TGTGCCAGCAGCCGACTAGCGGGGTTCTACGAGCAGTACTTC. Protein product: CASSRLAGFYEQYF.

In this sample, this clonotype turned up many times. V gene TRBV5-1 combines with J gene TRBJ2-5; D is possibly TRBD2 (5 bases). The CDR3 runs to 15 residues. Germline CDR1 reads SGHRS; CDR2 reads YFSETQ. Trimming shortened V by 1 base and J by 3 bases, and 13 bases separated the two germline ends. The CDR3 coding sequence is TGCGCCAGCAGCTTGTTTAGCGTTTCCGAAGAGACCCAGTACTTC. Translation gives CASSLFSVSEETQYF.

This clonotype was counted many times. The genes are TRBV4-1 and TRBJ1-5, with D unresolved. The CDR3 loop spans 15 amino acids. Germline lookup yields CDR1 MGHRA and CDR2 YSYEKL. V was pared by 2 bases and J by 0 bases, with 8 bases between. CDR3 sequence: CASSQSLHSNQPQHF. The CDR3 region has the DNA TGCGCCAGCAGCCAAAGCCTCCATAGCAATCAGCCCCAGCATTTT.

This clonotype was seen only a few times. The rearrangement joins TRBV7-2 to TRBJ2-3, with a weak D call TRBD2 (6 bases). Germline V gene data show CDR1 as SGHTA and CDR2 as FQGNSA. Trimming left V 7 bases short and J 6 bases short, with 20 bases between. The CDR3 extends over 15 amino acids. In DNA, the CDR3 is TGTGCCAGCATTCCACCCGGGAGCGCGGCGGATACGCAGTATTTT. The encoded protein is CASIPPGSAADTQYF. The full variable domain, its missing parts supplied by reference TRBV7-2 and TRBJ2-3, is GAGVSQSPSNKVTEKGKDVELRCDPISGHTALYWYRQSLGQGLEFLIYFQGNSAPDKSGLPSDRFSAERTGGSVSTLTIQRTQQEDSAVYLCASIPPGSAADTQYFGPGTRLTVL.

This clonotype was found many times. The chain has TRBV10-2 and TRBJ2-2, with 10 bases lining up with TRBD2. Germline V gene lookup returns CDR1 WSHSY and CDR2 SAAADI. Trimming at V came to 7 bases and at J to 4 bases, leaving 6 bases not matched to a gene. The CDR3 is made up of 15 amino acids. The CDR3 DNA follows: TGCGCCAGCAACGGGCGACTAGCGGGCACCGGGGAGCTGTTTTTT. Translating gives CASNGRLAGTGELFF.

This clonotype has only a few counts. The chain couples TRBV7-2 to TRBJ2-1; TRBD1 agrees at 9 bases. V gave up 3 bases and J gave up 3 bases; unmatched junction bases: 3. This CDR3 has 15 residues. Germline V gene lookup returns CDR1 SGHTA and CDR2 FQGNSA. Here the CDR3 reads CASSFDRGNYNEQFF. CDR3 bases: TGTGCCAGCAGCTTCGACAGGGGGAACTACAATGAGCAGTTCTTC.

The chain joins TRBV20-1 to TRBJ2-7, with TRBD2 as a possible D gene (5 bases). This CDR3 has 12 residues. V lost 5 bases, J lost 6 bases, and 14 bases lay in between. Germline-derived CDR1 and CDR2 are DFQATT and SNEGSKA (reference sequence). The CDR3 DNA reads TGCAGTGCTCATTGGGAGCGGTCCGAGCAGTACTTC. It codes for CSAHWERSEQYF.

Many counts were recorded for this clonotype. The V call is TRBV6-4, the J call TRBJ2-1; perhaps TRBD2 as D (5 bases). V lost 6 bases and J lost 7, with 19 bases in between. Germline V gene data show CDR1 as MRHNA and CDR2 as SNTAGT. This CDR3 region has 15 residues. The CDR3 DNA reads TGTGCCAGCAGCGCCAGTAGAGGGTCGGCGAATGAGCAGTTCTTC. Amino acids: CASSASRGSANEQFF.

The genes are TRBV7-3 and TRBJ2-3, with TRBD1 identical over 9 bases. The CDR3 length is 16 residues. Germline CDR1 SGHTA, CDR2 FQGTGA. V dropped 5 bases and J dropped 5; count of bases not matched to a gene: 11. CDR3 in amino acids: CASSKLDRGRGDTQYF. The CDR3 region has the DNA TGTGCCAGCAGCAAGTTGGACAGGGGTCGAGGAGATACGCAGTATTTT.

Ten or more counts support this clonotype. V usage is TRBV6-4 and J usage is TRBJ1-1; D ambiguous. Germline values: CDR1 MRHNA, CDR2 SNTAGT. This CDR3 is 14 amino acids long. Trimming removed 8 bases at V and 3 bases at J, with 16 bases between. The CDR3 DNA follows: TGTGCCAGCCAGTCGGAGGCTGGGGACACTGAAGCTTTCTTT. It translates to CASQSEAGDTEAFF.

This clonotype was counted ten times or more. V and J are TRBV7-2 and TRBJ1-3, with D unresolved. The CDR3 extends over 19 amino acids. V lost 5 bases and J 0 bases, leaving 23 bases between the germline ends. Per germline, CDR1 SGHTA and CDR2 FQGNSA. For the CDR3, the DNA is TGTGCCAGCAGCCCACTTCCGTTTAGACCGCCGAGCTCTGGAAACACCATATATTTT. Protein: CASSPLPFRPPSSGNTIYF.

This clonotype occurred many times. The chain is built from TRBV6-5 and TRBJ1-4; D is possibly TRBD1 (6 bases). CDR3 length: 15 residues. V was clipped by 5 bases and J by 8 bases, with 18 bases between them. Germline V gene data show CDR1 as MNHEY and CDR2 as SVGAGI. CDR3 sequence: CASSEQQGPWEKLFF. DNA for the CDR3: TGTGCCAGCAGTGAACAACAGGGTCCGTGGGAAAAACTGTTTTTT.

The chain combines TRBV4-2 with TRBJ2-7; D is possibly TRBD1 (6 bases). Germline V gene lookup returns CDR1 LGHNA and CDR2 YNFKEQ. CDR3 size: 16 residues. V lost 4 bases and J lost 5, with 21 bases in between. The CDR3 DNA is TGTGCCAGCAGCCCCCTCCTGACAGGCCAGGGCCACGAGCAGTACTTC. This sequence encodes CASSPLLTGQGHEQYF.

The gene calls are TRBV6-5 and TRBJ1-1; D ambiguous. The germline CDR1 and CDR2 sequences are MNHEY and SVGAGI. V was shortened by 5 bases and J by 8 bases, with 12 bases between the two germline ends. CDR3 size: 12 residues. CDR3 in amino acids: CASSASGVEAFF. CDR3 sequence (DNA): TGTGCCAGCAGTGCGAGTGGAGTGGAAGCTTTCTTT.

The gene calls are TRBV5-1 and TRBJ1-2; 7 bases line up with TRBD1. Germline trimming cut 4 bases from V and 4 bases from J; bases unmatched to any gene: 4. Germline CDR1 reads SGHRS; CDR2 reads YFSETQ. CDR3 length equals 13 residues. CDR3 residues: CASSGDSGYGYTF. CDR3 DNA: TGCGCCAGCAGCGGGGACAGCGGCTATGGCTACACCTTC.

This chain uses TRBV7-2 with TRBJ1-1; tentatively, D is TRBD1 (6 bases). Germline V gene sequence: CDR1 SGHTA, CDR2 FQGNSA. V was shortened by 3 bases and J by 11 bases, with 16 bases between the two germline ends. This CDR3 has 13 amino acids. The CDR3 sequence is CASSFPGQSQAFF. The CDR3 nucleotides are TGTGCCAGCAGCTTCCCGGGACAATCCCAGGCTTTCTTT.